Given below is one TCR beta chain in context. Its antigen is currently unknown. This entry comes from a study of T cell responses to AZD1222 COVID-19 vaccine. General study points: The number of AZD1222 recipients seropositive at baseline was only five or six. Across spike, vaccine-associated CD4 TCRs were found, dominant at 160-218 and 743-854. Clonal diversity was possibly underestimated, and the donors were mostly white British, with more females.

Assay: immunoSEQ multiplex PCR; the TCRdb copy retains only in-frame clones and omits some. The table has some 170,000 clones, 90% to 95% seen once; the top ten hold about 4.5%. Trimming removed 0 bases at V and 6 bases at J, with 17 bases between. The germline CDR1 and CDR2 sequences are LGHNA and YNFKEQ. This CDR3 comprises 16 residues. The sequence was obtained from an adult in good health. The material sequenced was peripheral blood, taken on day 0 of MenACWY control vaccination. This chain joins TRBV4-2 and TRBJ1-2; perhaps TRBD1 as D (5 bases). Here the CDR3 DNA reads TGTGCCAGCAGCCAAGATGGGGGAGGGATGAGGAATGGCTACACCTTC. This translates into CASSQDGGGMRNGYTF.